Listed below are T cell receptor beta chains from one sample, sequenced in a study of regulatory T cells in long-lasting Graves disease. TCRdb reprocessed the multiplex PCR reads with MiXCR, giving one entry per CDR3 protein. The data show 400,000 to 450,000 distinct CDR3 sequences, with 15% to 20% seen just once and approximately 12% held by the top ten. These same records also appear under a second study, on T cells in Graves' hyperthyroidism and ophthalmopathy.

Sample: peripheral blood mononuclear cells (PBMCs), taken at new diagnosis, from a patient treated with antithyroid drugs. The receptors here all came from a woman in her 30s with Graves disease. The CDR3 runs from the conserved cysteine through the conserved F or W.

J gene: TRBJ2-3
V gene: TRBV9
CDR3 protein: CASSNHPGLAGNTQYF

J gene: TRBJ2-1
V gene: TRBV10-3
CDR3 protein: CAISESGRGKSYNEQFF

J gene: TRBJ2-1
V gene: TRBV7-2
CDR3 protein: CASSPSLIGTLYNEQFF

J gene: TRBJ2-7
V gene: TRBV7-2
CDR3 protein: CASSLMPAGSSSYERYF

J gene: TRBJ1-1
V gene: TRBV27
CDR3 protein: CASSLSGQQAFF

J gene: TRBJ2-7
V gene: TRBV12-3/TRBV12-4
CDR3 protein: CASSLSRSLYEQYF

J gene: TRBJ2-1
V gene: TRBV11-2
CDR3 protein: CASSLDVSGSSVNEQFF

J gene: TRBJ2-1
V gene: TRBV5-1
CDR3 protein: CASSSTGAGEQFF

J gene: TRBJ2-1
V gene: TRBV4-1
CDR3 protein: CASSVHSGRAHNEQFF

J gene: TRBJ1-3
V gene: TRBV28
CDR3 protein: CASSLLAGAAGNTIYF

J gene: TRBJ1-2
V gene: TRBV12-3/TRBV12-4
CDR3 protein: CASSPIDRSNGYTF

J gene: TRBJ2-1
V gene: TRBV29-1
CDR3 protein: CSAEGGTSSVNEQFF

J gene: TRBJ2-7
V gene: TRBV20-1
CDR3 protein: CSASDQSGTSGTPYEQYF

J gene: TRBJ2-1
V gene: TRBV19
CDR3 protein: CASSASPGTSGKVYNEQFF

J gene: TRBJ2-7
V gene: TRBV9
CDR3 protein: CASSVTAGAPYEQYF

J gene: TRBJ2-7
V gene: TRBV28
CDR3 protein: CASSSGIYEQYF

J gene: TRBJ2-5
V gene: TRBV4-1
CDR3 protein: CASSQGPGGTQYF

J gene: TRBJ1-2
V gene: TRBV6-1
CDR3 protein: CASSRPGQSTDGYTF